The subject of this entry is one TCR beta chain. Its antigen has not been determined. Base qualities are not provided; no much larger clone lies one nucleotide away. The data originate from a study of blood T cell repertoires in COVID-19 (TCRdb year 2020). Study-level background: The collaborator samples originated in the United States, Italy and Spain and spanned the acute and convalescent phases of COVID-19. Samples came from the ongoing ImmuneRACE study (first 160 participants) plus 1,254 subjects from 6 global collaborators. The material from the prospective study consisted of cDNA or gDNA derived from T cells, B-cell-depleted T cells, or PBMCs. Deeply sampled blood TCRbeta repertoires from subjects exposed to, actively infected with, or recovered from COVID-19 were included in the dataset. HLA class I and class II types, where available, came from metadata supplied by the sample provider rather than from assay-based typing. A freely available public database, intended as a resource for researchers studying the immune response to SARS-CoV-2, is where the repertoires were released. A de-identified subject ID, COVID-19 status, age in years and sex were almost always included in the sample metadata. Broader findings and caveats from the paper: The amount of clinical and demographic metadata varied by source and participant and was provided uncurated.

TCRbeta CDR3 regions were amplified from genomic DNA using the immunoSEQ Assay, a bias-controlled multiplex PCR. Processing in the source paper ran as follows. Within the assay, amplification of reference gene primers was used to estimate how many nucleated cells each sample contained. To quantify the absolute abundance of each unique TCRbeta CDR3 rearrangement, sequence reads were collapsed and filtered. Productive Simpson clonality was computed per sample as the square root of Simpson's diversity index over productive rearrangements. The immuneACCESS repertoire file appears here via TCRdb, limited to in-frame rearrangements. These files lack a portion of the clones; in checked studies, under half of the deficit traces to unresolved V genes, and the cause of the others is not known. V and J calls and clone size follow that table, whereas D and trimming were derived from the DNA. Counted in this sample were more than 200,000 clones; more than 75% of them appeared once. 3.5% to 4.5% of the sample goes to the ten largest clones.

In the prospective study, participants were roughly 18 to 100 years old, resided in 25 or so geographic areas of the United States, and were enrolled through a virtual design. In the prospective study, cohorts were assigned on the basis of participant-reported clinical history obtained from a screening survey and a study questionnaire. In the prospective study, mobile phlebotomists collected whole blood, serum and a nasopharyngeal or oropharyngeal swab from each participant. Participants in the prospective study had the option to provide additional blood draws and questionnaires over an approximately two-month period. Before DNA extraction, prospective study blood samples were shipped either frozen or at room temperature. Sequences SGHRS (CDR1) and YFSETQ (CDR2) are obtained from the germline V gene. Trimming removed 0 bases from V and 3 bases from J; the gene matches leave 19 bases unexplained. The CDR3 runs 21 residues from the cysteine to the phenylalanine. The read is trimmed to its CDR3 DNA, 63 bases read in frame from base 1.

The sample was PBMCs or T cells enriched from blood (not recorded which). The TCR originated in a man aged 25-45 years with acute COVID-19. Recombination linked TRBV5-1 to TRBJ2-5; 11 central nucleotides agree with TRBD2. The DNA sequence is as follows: TGCGCCAGCAGCTTGGCCGTCCTAGCGGGGGGATTGCTAGATCGGGAAGAGACCCAGTACTTC. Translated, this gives CASSLAVLAGGLLDREETQYF.